The T cell receptor (beta chain) under discussion was sequenced for a study of CD4 T cells in relation to SARS-CoV-2 and coronaviruses. Study details: TCR beta CDR3s were sequenced after roughly ten-day antigen culture of PBMCs.

CD4+ T cells from unexposed donors were obtained before the COVID-19 pandemic (2011-2018). After nine to ten days of culture, CD4+ T cells were isolated. Sequencing was performed with immunoSEQ multiplex PCR; in TCRdb, only in-frame clones are kept and a portion is missing. The data show about 12,000 clones, roughly 71% seen once. With regard to this clone: What it binds is not known. Germline and junction disagree at one end, which may indicate a read error.

The CDR3 is 13 residues long. CDR1 and CDR2 (germline): GTSNPN, SVGIG (reference sequence). This rearrangement joins TRBV30 to TRBJ2-1; a weak D match, TRBD1 (6 bases). The sample taken for sequencing was CD4+ T cells from PBMCs, cultured in vitro. The receptor's source is a human donor in good health. CDR3: CAWSVRTANGQFF. The CDR3 DNA follows: TGTGCCTGGAGTGTGAGGACAGCTAATGGGCAGTTCTTC.